The 3 T cell receptor beta chains presented below share a single source sample, sequenced in a study of cytomegalovirus exposure and HLA in healthy donors. Both 60 Vbeta primers and 13 Jbeta primers went into the PCR. Repertoires were generated with immunoSEQ multiplex PCR, while TCRdb's copy carries only in-frame clones and drops some. The profile shows roughly 180,000 clones, 85% of them singletons. Material for sequencing was PBMCs. Receptor source: a boy under 10 years old in good health and CMV-seronegative.

This clone showed up just a few times. The chain couples TRBV4-1 to TRBJ1-6; 8 bases are shared with TRBD1. Germline V gene sequence: CDR1 MGHRA, CDR2 YSYEKL. V shed 6 bases, J shed 8 bases, and the junction held 9 bases outside the gene matches. The CDR3 totals 15 residues. The CDR3 DNA is TGCGCCAGCAGTCCACCGGACAGGGATGATTCACCCCTCCACTTT. It encodes CASSPPDRDDSPLHF.

This chain uses TRBV20-1 with TRBJ2-3; perhaps TRBD2 as D (6 bases). V was trimmed by 6 bases and J by 6 bases, leaving 10 bases between them. Looked up from germline, CDR1 is DFQATT and CDR2 is SNEGSKA (reference sequence). This CDR3 comprises 11 residues. The CDR3 reads CSATGGDTQYF. CDR3 DNA sequence: TGCAGTGCAACTGGGGGGGATACGCAGTATTTT.

The rearrangement links TRBV11-2 to TRBJ2-3; perhaps TRBD2 as D (6 bases). Germline CDR1 and CDR2: SGHAT and FQNNGV. CDR3 size: 16 residues. The ends were cut back, 7 bases at V and 8 bases at J, with 25 bases in the middle. CDR3 residues: CASNFRDWTRTGTQYF. The CDR3 nucleotides read TGTGCCAGCAACTTCCGGGACTGGACTCGCACGGGTACGCAGTATTTT.